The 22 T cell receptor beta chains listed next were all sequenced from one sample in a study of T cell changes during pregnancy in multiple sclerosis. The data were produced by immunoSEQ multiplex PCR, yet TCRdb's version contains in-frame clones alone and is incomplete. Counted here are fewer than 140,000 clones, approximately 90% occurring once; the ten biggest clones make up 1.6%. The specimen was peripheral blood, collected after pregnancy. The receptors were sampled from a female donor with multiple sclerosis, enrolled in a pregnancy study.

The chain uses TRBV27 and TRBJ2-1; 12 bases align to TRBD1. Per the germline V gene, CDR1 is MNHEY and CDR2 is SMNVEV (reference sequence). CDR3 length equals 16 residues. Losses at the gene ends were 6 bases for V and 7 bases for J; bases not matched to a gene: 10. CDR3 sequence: CASSTPGTGGKNEQFF. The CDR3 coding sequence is TGTGCCAGCAGCACGCCTGGGACAGGGGGCAAAAATGAGCAGTTCTTC.

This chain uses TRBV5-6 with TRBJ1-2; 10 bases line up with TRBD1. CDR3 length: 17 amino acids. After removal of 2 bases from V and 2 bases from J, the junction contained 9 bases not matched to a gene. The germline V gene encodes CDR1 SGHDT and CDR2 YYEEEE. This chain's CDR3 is CASSFLPRDRGNYGYTF. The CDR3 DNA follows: TGTGCCAGCAGCTTTTTGCCCCGGGACAGGGGAAACTATGGCTACACCTTC.

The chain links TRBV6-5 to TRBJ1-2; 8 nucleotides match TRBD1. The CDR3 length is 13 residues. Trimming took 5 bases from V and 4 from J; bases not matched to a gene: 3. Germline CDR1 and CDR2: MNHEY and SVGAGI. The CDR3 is CASSTGTGYGYTF. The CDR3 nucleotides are TGTGCCAGCAGTACCGGGACAGGCTATGGCTACACCTTC.

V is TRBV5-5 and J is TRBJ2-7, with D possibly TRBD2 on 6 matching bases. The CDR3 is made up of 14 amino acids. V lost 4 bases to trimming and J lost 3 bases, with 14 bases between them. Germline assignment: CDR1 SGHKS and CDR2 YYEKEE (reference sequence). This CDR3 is CASSRGLTVYEQYF. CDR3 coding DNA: TGTGCCAGCAGCAGGGGACTGACTGTCTACGAGCAGTACTTC.

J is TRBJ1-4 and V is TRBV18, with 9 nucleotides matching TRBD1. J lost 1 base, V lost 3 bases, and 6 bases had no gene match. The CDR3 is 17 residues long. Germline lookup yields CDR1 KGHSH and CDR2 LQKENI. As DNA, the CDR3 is TGTGCCAGCTCACCCGTCCCGGGACAGGGAACTAATGAAAAACTGTTTTTT. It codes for CASSPVPGQGTNEKLFF.

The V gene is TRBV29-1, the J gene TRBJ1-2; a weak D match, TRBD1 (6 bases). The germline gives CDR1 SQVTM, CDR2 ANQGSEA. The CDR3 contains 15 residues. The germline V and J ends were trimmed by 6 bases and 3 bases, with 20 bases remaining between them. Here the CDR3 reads CSVPNLGAPYYGYTF. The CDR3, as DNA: TGCAGCGTCCCGAATCTGGGGGCTCCTTACTATGGCTACACCTTC.

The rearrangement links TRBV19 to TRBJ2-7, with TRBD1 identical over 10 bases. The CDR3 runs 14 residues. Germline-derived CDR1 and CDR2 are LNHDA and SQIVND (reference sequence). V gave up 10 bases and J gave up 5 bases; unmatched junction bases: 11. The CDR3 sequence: CATSRDRGSDEQYF. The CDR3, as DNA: TGTGCCACCTCCCGGGACAGGGGTAGCGACGAGCAGTACTTC.

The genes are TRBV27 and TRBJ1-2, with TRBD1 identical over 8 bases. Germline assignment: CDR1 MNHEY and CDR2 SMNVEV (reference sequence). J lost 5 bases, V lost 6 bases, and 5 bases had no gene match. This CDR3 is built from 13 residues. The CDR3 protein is CASRAGGRYGYTF. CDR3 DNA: TGTGCCAGCAGGGCAGGGGGCAGGTATGGCTACACCTTC.

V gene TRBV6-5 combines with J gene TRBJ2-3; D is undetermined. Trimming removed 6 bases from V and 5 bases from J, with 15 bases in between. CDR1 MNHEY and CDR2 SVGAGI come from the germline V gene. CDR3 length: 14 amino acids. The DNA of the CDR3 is TGTGCCAGCAGCCCCCCGGGTGTACAAGATACGCAGTATTTT. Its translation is CASSPPGVQDTQYF.

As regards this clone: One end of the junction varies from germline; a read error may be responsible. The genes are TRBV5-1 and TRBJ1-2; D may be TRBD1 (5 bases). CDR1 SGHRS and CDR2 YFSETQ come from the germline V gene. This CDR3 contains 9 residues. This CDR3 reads CASSTAGFF. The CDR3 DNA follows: TGCGCCAGCAGCACCGCAGGGTTCTTC. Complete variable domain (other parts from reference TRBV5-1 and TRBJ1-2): KAGVTQTPRYLIKTRGQQVTLSCSPISGHRSVSWYQQTPGQGLQFLFEYFSETQRNKGNFPGRFSGRQFSNSRSEMNVSTLELGDSALYLCASSTAGFFGSGTRLTVV.

The CDR3: CASSFGLAEETQYF. The CDR3 DNA sequence: TGTGCCAGCAGCTTCGGACTAGCGGAAGAGACCCAGTACTTC. The chain carries TRBV7-8 and TRBJ2-5, with TRBD2 identical over 10 bases. Trimming cost V 3 bases and J 3 bases; bases outside gene matches: 1. Per germline, CDR1 SGHVS and CDR2 FQNEAQ. This CDR3 has 14 residues.

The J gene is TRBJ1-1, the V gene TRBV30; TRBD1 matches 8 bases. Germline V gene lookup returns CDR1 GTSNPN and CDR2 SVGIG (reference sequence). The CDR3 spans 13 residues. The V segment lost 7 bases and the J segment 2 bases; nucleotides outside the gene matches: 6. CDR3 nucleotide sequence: TGTGCCTCCTCGACAGGGGTTAACACTGAAGCTTTCTTT. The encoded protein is CASSTGVNTEAFF. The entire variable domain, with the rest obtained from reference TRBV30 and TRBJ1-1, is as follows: SQTIHQWPATLVQPVGSPLSLECTVEGTSNPNLYWYRQAAGRGLQLLFYSVGIGQISSEVPQNLSASRPQDRQFILSSKKLLLSDSGFYLCASSTGVNTEAFFGQGTRLTVV.

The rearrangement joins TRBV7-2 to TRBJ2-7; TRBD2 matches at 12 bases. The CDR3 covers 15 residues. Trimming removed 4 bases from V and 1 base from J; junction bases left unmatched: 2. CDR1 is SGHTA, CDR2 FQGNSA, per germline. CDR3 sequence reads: CASSSTSGGSYEQYF. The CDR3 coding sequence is TGTGCCAGCAGCTCGACTAGCGGGGGATCCTACGAGCAGTACTTC.

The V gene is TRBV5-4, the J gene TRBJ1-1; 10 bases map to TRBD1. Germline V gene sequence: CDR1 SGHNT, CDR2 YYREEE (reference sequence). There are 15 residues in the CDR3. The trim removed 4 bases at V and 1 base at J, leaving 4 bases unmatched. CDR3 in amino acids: CASSPDRGRNTEAFF. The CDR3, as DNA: TGTGCCAGCAGCCCCGACAGGGGGCGGAACACTGAAGCTTTCTTT.

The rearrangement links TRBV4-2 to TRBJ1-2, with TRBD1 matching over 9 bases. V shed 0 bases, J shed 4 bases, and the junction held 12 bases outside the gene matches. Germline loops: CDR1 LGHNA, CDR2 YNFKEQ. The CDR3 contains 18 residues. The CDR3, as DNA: TGTGCCAGCAGCCAAGAAAGGGACAGGGTAGGGAGATTCTATGGCTACACCTTC. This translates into CASSQERDRVGRFYGYTF.

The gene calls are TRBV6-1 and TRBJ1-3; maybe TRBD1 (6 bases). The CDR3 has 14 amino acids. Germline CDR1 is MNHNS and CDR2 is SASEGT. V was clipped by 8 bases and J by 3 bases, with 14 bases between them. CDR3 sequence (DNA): TGTGCCAGCCGGGCAGGGGTAGGTGGAAACACCATATATTTT. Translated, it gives CASRAGVGGNTIYF.

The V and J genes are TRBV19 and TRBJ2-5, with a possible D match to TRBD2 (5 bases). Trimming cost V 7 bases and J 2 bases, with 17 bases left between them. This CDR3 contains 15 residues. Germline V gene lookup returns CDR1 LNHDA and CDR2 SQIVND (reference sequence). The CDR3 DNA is TGTGCCAGTAAGTCGCACGGGGAGATACAAGAGACCCAGTACTTC. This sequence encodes CASKSHGEIQETQYF. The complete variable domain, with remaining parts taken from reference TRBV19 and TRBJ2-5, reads DGGITQSPKYLFRKEGQNVTLSCEQNLNHDAMYWYRQDPGQGLRLIYYSQIVNDFQKGDIAEGYSVSREKKESFPLTVTSAQKNPTAFYLCASKSHGEIQETQYFGPGTRLLVL.

The CDR3 nucleotides read TGTGCCAGCAGCCAAGTGAGCGGTAATGAGCAGTTCTTC. It is translated as CASSQVSGNEQFF. V gene TRBV4-2 combines with J gene TRBJ2-1, with D possibly matching TRBD2 (5 bases). The CDR3 is 13 amino acids. Germline V lookup: CDR1 LGHNA, CDR2 YNFKEQ. V lost 1 base and J 7 bases, leaving 8 bases between the germline ends.

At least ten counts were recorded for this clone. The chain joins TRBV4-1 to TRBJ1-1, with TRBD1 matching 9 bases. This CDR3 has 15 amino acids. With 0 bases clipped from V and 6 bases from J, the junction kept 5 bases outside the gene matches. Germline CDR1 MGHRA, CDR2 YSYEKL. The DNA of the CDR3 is TGCGCCAGCAGCCAAGATTCGGACAGGGGCTCTGAAGCTTTCTTT. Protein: CASSQDSDRGSEAFF.

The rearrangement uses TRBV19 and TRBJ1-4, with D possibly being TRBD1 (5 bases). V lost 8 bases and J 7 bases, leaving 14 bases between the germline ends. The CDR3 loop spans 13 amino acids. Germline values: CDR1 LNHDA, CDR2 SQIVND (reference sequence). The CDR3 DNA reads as TGTGCCAGTCTCCGGGGGAGAGGTGAAAAACTGTTTTTT. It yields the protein CASLRGRGEKLFF.

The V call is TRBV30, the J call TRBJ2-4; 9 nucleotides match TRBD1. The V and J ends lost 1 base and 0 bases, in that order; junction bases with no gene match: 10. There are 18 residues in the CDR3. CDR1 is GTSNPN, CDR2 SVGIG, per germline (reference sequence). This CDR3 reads CAWSGYRDRVLAKNIQYF. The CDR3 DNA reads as TGTGCCTGGAGTGGGTACCGGGACAGGGTACTAGCCAAAAACATTCAGTACTTC.

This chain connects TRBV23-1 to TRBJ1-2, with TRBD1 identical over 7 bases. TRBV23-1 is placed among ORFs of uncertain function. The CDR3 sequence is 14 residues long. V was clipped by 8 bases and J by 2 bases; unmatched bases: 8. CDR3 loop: CASGDREENYGYTF. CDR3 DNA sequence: TGCGCCAGCGGAGACAGGGAGGAAAACTATGGCTACACCTTC.